This TCR beta chain was obtained from a study of blood T cell repertoires in COVID-19. Study in general: PBMCs, B-cell-depleted T cells, or T cells provided the cDNA or gDNA that made up the material.

Seattle patients were enrolled during active infection and followed longitudinally. Per the authors' pipeline: Nucleated cell number was recorded as an estimate derived from reference gene primer amplification. Assay: immunoSEQ multiplex PCR; the TCRdb copy retains only in-frame clones and omits some. Clone size and V and J calls were adopted from that table, with D and trimming inferred from the DNA. This sample yields some 240,000 clones, of which about 90% are seen a single time; about 0.8% belongs to the top ten. The specimen was peripheral blood. This TCR came from a man aged 55-75 years with COVID-19, enrolled during active disease.

CDR3 residues: CASSILGTGNRGQYF. Written as DNA, the CDR3 is TGTGCCAGCAGTATCTTAGGGACAGGGAACCGTGGGCAGTACTTC. The V call is TRBV28, the J call TRBJ2-7, with 9 nucleotides matching TRBD1. Germline V gives CDR1 MDHEN, CDR2 SYDVKM. The CDR3 has 15 amino acids. V was pared by 5 bases and J by 9 bases, with 14 bases of the junction left unmatched.